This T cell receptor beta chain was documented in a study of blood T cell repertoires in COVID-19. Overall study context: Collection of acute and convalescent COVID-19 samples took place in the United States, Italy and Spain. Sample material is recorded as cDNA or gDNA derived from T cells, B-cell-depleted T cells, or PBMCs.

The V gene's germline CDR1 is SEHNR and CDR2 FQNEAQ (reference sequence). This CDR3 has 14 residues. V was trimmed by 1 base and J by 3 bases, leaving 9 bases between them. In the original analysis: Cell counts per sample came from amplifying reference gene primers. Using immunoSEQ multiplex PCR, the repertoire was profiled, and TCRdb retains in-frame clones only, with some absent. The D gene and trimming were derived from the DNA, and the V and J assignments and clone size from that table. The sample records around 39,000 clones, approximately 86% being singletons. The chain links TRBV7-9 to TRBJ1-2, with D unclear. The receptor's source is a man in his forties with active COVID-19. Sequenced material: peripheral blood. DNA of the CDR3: TGTGCCAGCAGCTTAGACGGAGTTCACTATGGCTACACCTTC. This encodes CASSLDGVHYGYTF.